This is a list of T cell receptor beta chains from one sample in a study of blood T cell repertoires in COVID-19. Libraries were prepared by immunoSEQ multiplex PCR; TCRdb keeps only in-frame clonotypes and omits some of them. The table has under 85,000 clones, 65% to 85% seen once; the top ten hold 39%. Sequencing input: peripheral blood. These TCRs come from an elderly man with active or convalescent COVID-19. Both conserved end residues are part of each CDR3. The D gene is left open where the match is weak.

d_call,v_call,j_call,cdr3_aa
-,TRBV2,TRBJ1-1,CASRTGKTEAFF
-,TRBV5-6,TRBJ2-5,CASSTYRPTQETQYF
TRBD1,TRBV5-1,TRBJ1-4,CASSLTGATNEKLFF
TRBD1,TRBV6-5,TRBJ1-1,CATEGQGHTEAFF
TRBD2,TRBV7-2,TRBJ2-5,CASSSGLAGSETQYF
-,TRBV7-8,TRBJ2-2,CASSGTHTGELFF
-,TRBV10-2,TRBJ1-5,CASTPYSNQPQHF
-,TRBV11-2,TRBJ1-1,CASSLDPRGGLGTEAFF
-,TRBV9,TRBJ2-5,CASSSRTTQETQYF
TRBD1,TRBV6-2/TRBV6-3,TRBJ2-7,CASSSPPGQGLYEQYF
-,TRBV3-1/TRBV3-2,TRBJ1-1,CASSQNWGGTEAFF
-,TRBV12-3/TRBV12-4,TRBJ1-1,CASSFRHTEAFF
-,TRBV14,TRBJ2-7,CASSQQFQEQYF